The 8 T cell receptor beta chains presented below share a single source sample, sequenced in a study of cytotoxic CD8 clonotypes in ibrutinib-treated CLL. Assay used: immunoSEQ multiplex PCR; TCRdb lists only in-frame clones, some missing. The top ten hold around 15% of the sample, which has more than 50,000 clones, approximately 54% seen once. The sequenced sample was PBMCs, obtained after 12 months of ibrutinib treatment. The receptor source for this set is a human donor with chronic lymphocytic leukemia.

This chain links TRBV5-4 with TRBJ2-7; 10 nucleotides align to TRBD1. Germline V lookup: CDR1 SGHNT, CDR2 YYREEE (reference sequence). The CDR3 sequence is 16 residues long. With V trimmed by 4 bases and J by 1 base, 8 bases remained unmatched. The CDR3 region is CASSTGTGDWSYEQYF. DNA of the CDR3: TGTGCCAGCAGCACTGGGACAGGGGACTGGTCCTACGAGCAGTACTTC.

The chain is built from TRBV6-5 and TRBJ2-1; 8 bases align to TRBD2. Germline CDR1 and CDR2: MNHEY and SVGAGI. V trimming: 6 bases; J trimming: 5 bases; junction bases outside the gene matches: 6. The CDR3 is 14 residues long. This CDR3 is CASSLTGRDNEQFF. CDR3 nucleotides: TGTGCCAGCAGCCTTACCGGGAGGGACAATGAGCAGTTCTTC.

CDR3: CASSIISDGELFF. CDR3 in DNA: TGTGCCAGCAGTATCATATCTGACGGGGAGCTGTTTTTT. The chain combines TRBV6-4 with TRBJ2-2, with D uncertain. The CDR3 length is 13 residues. Germline V CDR1 and CDR2: MRHNA, SNTAGT. V lost 5 bases and J 7 bases, leaving 11 bases between the germline ends.

The chain links TRBV6-1 to TRBJ1-1, with 10 positions matching TRBD1. The CDR3 length is 16 residues. Trimming at V came to 4 bases and at J to 6 bases, leaving 11 bases not matched to a gene. Germline loops: CDR1 MNHNS, CDR2 SASEGT. DNA for the CDR3: TGTGCCAGCAGTGTCCCCCTTGGACAGGGGGACCCTGAAGCTTTCTTT. Amino acids: CASSVPLGQGDPEAFF.

This clone was seen more than once but under ten times. The chain links TRBV21-1 to TRBJ2-2; TRBD2 was called by the table and not checked on the DNA. TRBV21-1 is an annotated pseudogene. This CDR3 contains 16 residues. The CDR3 nucleotides are TGTGCCAGCAAATCCCGGACTAGCGAGAACACCGGGGAGCTGTTTTTT. It yields the protein CASKSRTSENTGELFF.

This chain connects TRBV2 to TRBJ2-5; D is tentatively TRBD1 or TRBD2 (5 bases each). CDR1 is SNHLY, CDR2 FYNNEI, per germline. There are 17 residues in the CDR3. With 3 bases removed from V and 4 bases from J, the gap between germline ends came to 21 bases. The DNA of the CDR3 is TGTGCCAGCAGTGATCCGAGGAAGGGACCCCGCGGAGAGACCCAGTACTTC. Translated, it gives CASSDPRKGPRGETQYF. The variable domain in full, with the rest retrieved from reference TRBV2 and TRBJ2-5, is EPEVTQTPSHQVTQMGQEVILRCVPISNHLYFYWYRQILGQKVEFLVSFYNNEISEKSEIFDDQFSVERPDGSNFTLKIRSTKLEDSAMYFCASSDPRKGPRGETQYFGPGTRLLVL.

This clone turned up a few times. The gene calls are TRBV14 and TRBJ2-5; 7 bases align to TRBD2. V shed 2 bases, J shed 0 bases, and the junction held 12 bases outside the gene matches. Looked up from germline, CDR1 is SGHDN and CDR2 is FVKESK. The CDR3 has 18 residues. CDR3 region: CASSQFSSGPTHQETQYF. The CDR3 DNA follows: TGTGCCAGCAGCCAATTTTCTAGCGGACCGACCCACCAAGAGACCCAGTACTTC.

This clone has more than one count but fewer than ten. This chain connects TRBV7-2 to TRBJ1-5; no definite D call. The CDR3 loop spans 12 amino acids. In germline, CDR1 is SGHTA, CDR2 FQGNSA. V lost 1 base, J lost 15 bases, and 13 bases lay in between. CDR3 DNA: TGTGCCAGCAGCTTAGTAGGTGCAAGATCGCATTTT. Protein product: CASSLVGARSHF.